This T cell receptor (beta chain) was recovered during a study of blood T cell repertoires in COVID-19 (TCRdb year 2020). Regarding the research as a whole: Samples from collaborators originated in the United States, Italy and Spain and spanned both the acute and convalescent phases of COVID-19. The material from the prospective study consisted of cDNA or gDNA derived from T cells, B-cell-depleted T cells, or PBMCs. Subjects who had been exposed to COVID-19, were actively infected with it, or had recovered from it provided the deeply sampled blood TCRbeta repertoires that made up the dataset. The repertoires were released in a freely available public database intended as a resource for research on the immune response to SARS-CoV-2. Samples were obtained from the ongoing ImmuneRACE study (first 160 participants) and from roughly 1,300 subjects provided by 6 global collaborators. Sample metadata almost always included a de-identified subject ID, COVID-19 status, age in years and sex. Where available, HLA class I and class II types were obtained from metadata supplied by the sample provider rather than from assay-based typing.

About this clone itself: No antigen is known for it. No clone much larger than this one lies a single base away; base qualities are absent.

The study at large found these results: The amount of clinical and demographic metadata varied by source and participant and was provided uncurated.

TCRbeta CDR3 regions were amplified from genomic DNA by means of the immunoSEQ Assay, a bias-controlled multiplex PCR. On the authors' methods: The number of nucleated cells in each sample was estimated from the amplification of reference gene primers within the assay. To quantify the absolute abundance of each unique TCRbeta CDR3 rearrangement, sequence reads were collapsed and filtered. For each sample, productive Simpson clonality was calculated as the square root of Simpson's diversity index across productive rearrangements. The clones in this table, taken by TCRdb from immuneACCESS, are in-frame only. Not every clone is retained; where verified, under half of the shortfall comes from an unresolved V gene, and the cause of the rest is unknown. That table furnishes V, J and clone size, whereas the DNA furnished D and trimming. The sample records about 160,000 clones, around three quarters of which are singletons. The ten largest account for 7% to 10% of the sample.

CDR1 is given as KGHSH and CDR2 as LQKENI, both from the germline V gene. Relative to germline, V is 6 bases shorter and J is 4 bases shorter, with 15 bases between their ends. The CDR3 has 14 amino acids, counting the end cysteine and phenylalanine. Only CDR3 DNA is held: 42 bases, read in frame from base 1. Collaborating institutions collected whole blood in K2EDTA tubes following their own protocols. Collaborator samples were shipped for TCRbeta analysis as frozen whole blood, isolated PBMCs, or DNA extracted from either sample type. This sequence uses TRBV18 and TRBJ1-1; 5 matching bases give a weak D call of TRBD1. The sample was peripheral blood. This TCR was sampled from a man in his sixties with acute or convalescent COVID-19. The DNA sequence is given as TGTGCCAGCTCCCCAAATCAGGGTGGCACTGAAGCTTTCTTT. Protein translation: CASSPNQGGTEAFF.